Listed below are T cell receptor beta chains from one sample, sequenced in a study of shared clonotypes between healthy human individuals. Data came from immunoSEQ multiplex PCR; TCRdb stores just in-frame clones and leaves some out. In the table there are roughly 2,000,000 clones, over 85% of which are singletons. Sequenced sample: naive CD8+ T cells from PBMCs. These receptors originate from a man between 18 and 35 years old in good health. Some clones in this sample may be carry-over from other donors' samples. Both conserved end residues are part of each CDR3. D genes are given only for firm matches. Not all rows give a size; the values are once, few, many and, for expanded clones, a class.

v_call	d_call	j_call	clone_size	cdr3_nt	cdr3_aa
TRBV27	TRBD2	TRBJ2-1	.	TGTGCCAGCAGTGGAGCGGGAGCTCTCAATGAGCAGTTCTTC	CASSGAGALNEQFF
TRBV28	.	TRBJ2-7	.	TGTGCCAGCGGTAAGAACGGCTACTACGAGCAGTACTTC	CASGKNGYYEQYF
TRBV28	.	TRBJ2-3	.	TGTGCCAGCGGGCCGCGGGTTTGGTTCTTATCTTTT	CASGPRVWFLSF
TRBV28	.	TRBJ2-5	.	TGTGCCAGCAGTCTTCTCCGCGCAGAGACCCAGTACTTC	CASSLLRAETQYF
TRBV7-9	.	TRBJ2-3	.	TGTGCCAGCAGCTTATCGATTGGGACAGATACGCAGTATTTT	CASSLSIGTDTQYF
TRBV29-1	.	TRBJ2-7	.	TGCAGCGCTCTAGGGACTCACTACGAGCAGTACTTC	CSALGTHYEQYF
TRBV27	TRBD1	TRBJ1-2	.	TGTGCCAGCAGTTTATGGGGACAGGGGAACTATGGCTACACCTTC	CASSLWGQGNYGYTF
TRBV7-9	.	TRBJ2-5	.	TGTGCCAGCAGCTTAGCGTCGGCTGGACAACTGGAGACCCAGTACTTC	CASSLASAGQLETQYF
TRBV5-1	.	TRBJ1-2	.	TGCGCCAGCAGCTTGGGGGGCCGTGGCTACACCTTC	CASSLGGRGYTF
TRBV10-2	.	TRBJ1-5	few	TGCGCCAGCATCCCCCATCAGCCCCAGCATTTT	CASIPHQPQHF
TRBV30	TRBD1	TRBJ1-1	few	TGTGCCTGGGGACAGGGCCACGGGGTCGCTGAAGCTTTCTTT	CAWGQGHGVAEAFF
TRBV9	.	TRBJ1-2	.	TGTGCCAGCAGCGACGGAGGGGCAGCTTATGGCTACACCTTC	CASSDGGAAYGYTF